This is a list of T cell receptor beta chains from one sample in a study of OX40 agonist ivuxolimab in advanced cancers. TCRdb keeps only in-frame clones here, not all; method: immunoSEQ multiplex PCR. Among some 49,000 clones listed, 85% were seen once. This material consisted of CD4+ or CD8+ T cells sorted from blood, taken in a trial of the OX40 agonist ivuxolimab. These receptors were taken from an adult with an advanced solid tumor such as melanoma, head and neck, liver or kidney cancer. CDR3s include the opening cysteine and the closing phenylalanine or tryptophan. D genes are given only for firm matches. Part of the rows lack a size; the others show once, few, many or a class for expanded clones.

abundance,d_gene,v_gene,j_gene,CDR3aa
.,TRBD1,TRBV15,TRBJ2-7,CATSRDQGQGIYEQYF
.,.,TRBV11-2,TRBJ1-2,CASSLEFSDPLGYTF
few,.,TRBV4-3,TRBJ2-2,CASSQVSGPLGATGELFF
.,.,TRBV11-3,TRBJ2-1,CASSLGDGPVNEQFF
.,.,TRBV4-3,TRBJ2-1,CASSQELLTVYNEQFF
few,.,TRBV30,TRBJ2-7,CAWKGGYEQYF
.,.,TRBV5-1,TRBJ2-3,CATQLDPTDTQYF
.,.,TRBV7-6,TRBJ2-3,CASSLWAEDTQYF
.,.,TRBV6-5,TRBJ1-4,CASSYGGTPNEKLFF
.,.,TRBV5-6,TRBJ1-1,CASSLAGFGEAFF
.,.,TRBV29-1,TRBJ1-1,CSVEAGASTEAFF
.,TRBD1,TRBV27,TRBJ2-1,CASRTGVNEQFF
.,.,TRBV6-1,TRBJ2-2,CASSEGPRPTSGELFF
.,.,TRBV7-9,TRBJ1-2,CASSPYGGDYYGYTF
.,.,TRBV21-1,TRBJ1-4,CASSKDRTAEKLFF
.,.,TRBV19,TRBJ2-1,CASTGEWGFSYNEQFF
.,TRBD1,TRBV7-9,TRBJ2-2,CASSPDRGFTGELFF
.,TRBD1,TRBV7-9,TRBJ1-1,CASSFPDREPEAFF
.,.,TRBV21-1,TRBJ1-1,CASSYWTGRGSEAFF
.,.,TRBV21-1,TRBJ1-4,CASSKVKGTDGELFF
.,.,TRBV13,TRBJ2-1,CASSSHDSYNEQFF
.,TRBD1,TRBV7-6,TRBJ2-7,CASSPGTGFHEQYF
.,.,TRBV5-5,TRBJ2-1,CASSPTRNEQFF
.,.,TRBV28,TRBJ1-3,CASSEDSTGNTIYF
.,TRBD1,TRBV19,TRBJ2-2,CASSMGTGPAGELFF
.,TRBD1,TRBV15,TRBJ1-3,CATSTLEGQVSGNTIYF
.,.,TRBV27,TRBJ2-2,CASSSMNTGELFF
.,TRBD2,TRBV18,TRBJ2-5,CASSLAGGETQYF
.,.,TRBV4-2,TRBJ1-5,CASSQEEQGNQPQHF
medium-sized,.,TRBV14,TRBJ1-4,CASSQDHGRGEKLFF